The 10 T cell receptor beta chains presented below share a single source sample, sequenced in a study of control samples from healthy donors and cancer patients. This table comes from immunoSEQ multiplex PCR, and its TCRdb copy is limited to in-frame clones, with some not included. This table holds more than 60,000 clones, around 90% found once. Material: PBMCs. These receptors were obtained from a man aged 55-75 years with colorectal cancer.

The rearrangement links TRBV7-2 to TRBJ2-5, with no clear D. The CDR3 extends over 14 amino acids. Trimming pared 2 bases from V and 1 base from J, leaving 8 bases between. Looked up from germline, CDR1 is SGHTA and CDR2 is FQGNSA. CDR3 coding DNA: TGTGCCAGCAGCTTATGGTGGACCCAAGAGACCCAGTACTTC. Translated: CASSLWWTQETQYF.

The gene calls are TRBV29-1 and TRBJ2-3; D is perhaps TRBD1 (6 bases). The germline gives CDR1 SQVTM, CDR2 ANQGSEA. Trimming took off 5 bases at V and 5 bases at J, with 11 bases between the two ends. This CDR3 spans 12 amino acids. Here the CDR3 reads CSVYRVRDTQYF. The CDR3 region has the DNA TGCAGCGTTTACAGGGTCAGAGATACGCAGTATTTT.

The rearrangement links TRBV5-1 to TRBJ2-5; 8 positions match TRBD2. The V and J ends lost 4 bases and 4 bases, in that order; junction bases with no gene match: 12. This CDR3 spans 16 amino acids. Germline assignment: CDR1 SGHRS and CDR2 YFSETQ. The CDR3 loop reads CASSIGGVPGGETQYF. The CDR3 coding sequence is TGCGCCAGCAGCATCGGGGGGGTTCCGGGCGGAGAGACCCAGTACTTC. The full variable domain, its missing parts supplied by reference TRBV5-1 and TRBJ2-5, is KAGVTQTPRYLIKTRGQQVTLSCSPISGHRSVSWYQQTPGQGLQFLFEYFSETQRNKGNFPGRFSGRQFSNSRSEMNVSTLELGDSALYLCASSIGGVPGGETQYFGPGTRLLVL.

The rearrangement links TRBV4-3 to TRBJ2-6; 7 nucleotides align to TRBD1. V trimming: 4 bases; J trimming: 2 bases; junction bases outside the gene matches: 8. Germline V gene lookup returns CDR1 LGHNA and CDR2 YSLEER. The CDR3 runs 17 residues. Here the CDR3 reads CASSLRTGLTGANVLTF. DNA for the CDR3: TGCGCCAGCAGCCTTAGGACAGGACTCACTGGGGCCAACGTCCTGACTTTC.

This clone was recorded once. V gene TRBV19 combines with J gene TRBJ1-6; the D is unclear. V was clipped by 1 base and J by 5 bases, with 9 bases between them. The CDR3 consists of 15 residues. Germline V gene data show CDR1 as LNHDA and CDR2 as SQIVND (reference sequence). The CDR3 DNA reads as TGTGCCAGTAGTATAGCGGCCGCAGATAATTCACCCCTCCACTTT. Its protein product is CASSIAAADNSPLHF.

This sequence joins TRBV5-6 and TRBJ1-1, with D tentatively TRBD1 (6 bases). The CDR3 loop spans 13 amino acids. V shed 3 bases and J shed 4 bases, with 10 bases lying between them. Looked up from germline, CDR1 is SGHDT and CDR2 is YYEEEE. CDR3 loop: CASSWGQITEAFF. Written as DNA, the CDR3 is TGTGCCAGCAGCTGGGGGCAGATCACTGAAGCTTTCTTT. Complete variable domain (other parts from reference TRBV5-6 and TRBJ1-1): DAGVTQSPTHLIKTRGQQVTLRCSPKSGHDTVSWYQQALGQGPQFIFQYYEEEERQRGNFPDRFSGHQFPNYSSELNVNALLLGDSALYLCASSWGQITEAFFGQGTRLTVV.

V usage is TRBV4-1 and J usage is TRBJ1-5, with unresolved D. The length of the CDR3 is 15 residues. V shed 0 bases and J shed 4 bases, with 10 bases lying between them. CDR1 MGHRA and CDR2 YSYEKL come from the germline V gene. The CDR3 reads CASSQDGGLNQPQHF. CDR3 coding DNA: TGCGCCAGCAGCCAAGATGGAGGCTTGAATCAGCCCCAGCATTTT.

V is TRBV5-4 and J is TRBJ2-5, with D perhaps TRBD1 (5 bases). Trimming removed 8 bases from V and 4 bases from J, with 12 bases in between. CDR3 size: 12 residues. Germline loops: CDR1 SGHNT, CDR2 YYREEE (reference sequence). CDR3: CARGENGETQYF. The DNA for the CDR3 is TGTGCCAGAGGGGAAAATGGAGAGACCCAGTACTTC.

V and J are TRBV18 and TRBJ2-6; perhaps TRBD2 as D (6 bases). Trimming left V 6 bases short and J 1 base short, with 13 bases between. The length of the CDR3 is 16 residues. CDR1 is KGHSH, CDR2 LQKENI, per germline. In DNA, the CDR3 is TGTGCCAGCTCGGGCTCGGGACTTTCTGGGGCCAACGTCCTGACTTTC. Protein product: CASSGSGLSGANVLTF.

About this clone itself: The junction shows a germline mismatch at one end, possibly a read error. This rearrangement joins TRBV6-1 to TRBJ2-3; 11 nucleotides agree with TRBD2. The CDR3 sequence is 17 residues long. Germline values: CDR1 MNHNS, CDR2 SASEGT. DNA for the CDR3: TGTGCCAGCAGCGAAGGGCCTAGCGGGGGGCCCACAGATACGCAGTATTTT. It yields the protein CASSEGPSGGPTDTQYF.